This T cell receptor (beta chain) derives from a study of blood T cell dynamics during melanoma immunotherapy. Time point defined: pre-treatment baseline. This table comes from immunoSEQ multiplex PCR, and its TCRdb copy is limited to in-frame clones, with some not included. The sample includes roughly 25,000 clones, about 83% seen only once; the top ten take more than 3.5%. The receptor comes from a human donor with melanoma. The sequencing here drew on blood, taken from a patient treated with checkpoint blockade.

This CDR3 reads CASSLTPATEDEQYF. Here the CDR3 DNA reads TGTGCCAGCAGCTTAACCCCTGCCACCGAAGACGAGCAGTACTTC. This rearrangement joins TRBV7-6 to TRBJ2-5; D unresolved. The DNA end is a closer match to TRBJ2-7, so the J assignment may be wrong. The CDR3 contains 15 residues. Looked up from germline, CDR1 is SGHVS and CDR2 is FNYEAQ.